This entry lists 9 T cell receptor beta chains sequenced from one sample in a study of monozygotic twins with cystic fibrosis. The assay was immunoSEQ multiplex PCR, and TCRdb's table has in-frame clones only and misses some. The sample yields 39,000 or so clones, around nine tenths seen once. The material sequenced was blood. Receptors were obtained from a boy aged 2 to 10 with cystic fibrosis.

This chain uses TRBV6-6 with TRBJ2-5; 8 bases match TRBD1. J was trimmed by 2 bases and V by 2 bases; bases with no gene match: 4. CDR1 and CDR2 (germline): MNHNY, SVGAGI (reference sequence). The CDR3 has 15 amino acids. CDR3 sequence: CASSYANRGQETQYF. CDR3 nucleotides: TGTGCCAGCAGTTACGCGAACAGGGGGCAAGAGACCCAGTACTTC.

The rearrangement joins TRBV6-6 to TRBJ2-7, with TRBD2 matching over 9 bases. V dropped 0 bases and J dropped 5; count of bases not matched to a gene: 5. CDR3 length: 15 residues. Germline loops: CDR1 MNHNY, CDR2 SVGAGI (reference sequence). The CDR3 spells CASSYSTSGGNEQYF. CDR3 sequence (DNA): TGTGCCAGCAGTTACTCGACTAGCGGCGGTAACGAGCAGTACTTC.

V and J are TRBV5-6 and TRBJ1-2; no reliable D call. The CDR3 spans 17 residues. The V gene's germline CDR1 is SGHDT and CDR2 YYEEEE. Trimming shortened V by 0 bases and J by 2 bases, and 17 bases separated the two germline ends. CDR3 DNA sequence: TGTGCCAGCAGCTTGGCTCCGGCCAGACACGGAAACTATGGCTACACCTTC. As protein: CASSLAPARHGNYGYTF.

This chain links TRBV19 with TRBJ1-5, with TRBD1 identical over 7 bases. The CDR3 is 13 amino acids. CDR1 and CDR2 (germline): LNHDA, SQIVND (reference sequence). Trimming at V came to 5 bases and at J to 5 bases, leaving 3 bases not matched to a gene. The CDR3 nucleotides are TGTGCCAGTAGTCCTACAGGGGATCAGCCCCAGCATTTT. It translates to CASSPTGDQPQHF.

This clone was counted once. The chain has TRBV6-1 and TRBJ2-6; TRBD2 might be the D (5 bases). V was shortened by 3 bases and J by 0 bases, with 12 bases between the two germline ends. Germline lookup yields CDR1 MNHNS and CDR2 SASEGT. There are 17 residues in the CDR3. Here the CDR3 DNA reads TGTGCCAGCAGTGACCTAGAGAGGGCCTCTGGGGCCAACGTCCTGACTTTC. Translation: CASSDLERASGANVLTF.

This chain links TRBV7-3 with TRBJ2-1; 8 bases line up with TRBD1. The CDR3 has 16 amino acids. Losses at the gene ends were 4 bases for V and 2 bases for J; bases not matched to a gene: 7. Germline CDR1 is SGHTA and CDR2 is FQGTGA. The CDR3 bases are TGTGCCAGCAGCTCCCAGGGGGCAGGGACCTACAATGAGCAGTTCTTC. It is translated as CASSSQGAGTYNEQFF.

This rearrangement joins TRBV6-5 to TRBJ2-7, with a weak D call TRBD2 (5 bases). The V gene lost 5 bases and the J gene lost 3 bases, with 8 bases spanning the gap. The germline V gene encodes CDR1 MNHEY and CDR2 SVGAGI. There are 12 residues in the CDR3. The chain's CDR3 is CASSETSYEQYF. The CDR3 DNA reads TGTGCCAGCAGTGAAACTAGCTACGAGCAGTACTTC.

V is TRBV6-6 and J is TRBJ1-2, with D possibly being TRBD1 (5 bases). Germline CDR1 and CDR2: MNHNY and SVGAGI (reference sequence). CDR3 length: 14 residues. V was cut by 2 bases and J by 1 base, with 8 bases left in between. The CDR3 reads CASSYRGDNYGYTF. Here the CDR3 DNA reads TGTGCCAGCAGTTACCGGGGGGATAACTATGGCTACACCTTC.

V gene TRBV9 combines with J gene TRBJ1-2; no firm D call. The CDR3 consists of 13 residues. Germline values: CDR1 SGDLS, CDR2 YYNGEE. V lost 4 bases to trimming and J lost 4 bases, with 11 bases between them. The CDR3 nucleotides read TGTGCCAGCAGCCCCCCGTCGGGCTATGGCTACACCTTC. This encodes CASSPPSGYGYTF.